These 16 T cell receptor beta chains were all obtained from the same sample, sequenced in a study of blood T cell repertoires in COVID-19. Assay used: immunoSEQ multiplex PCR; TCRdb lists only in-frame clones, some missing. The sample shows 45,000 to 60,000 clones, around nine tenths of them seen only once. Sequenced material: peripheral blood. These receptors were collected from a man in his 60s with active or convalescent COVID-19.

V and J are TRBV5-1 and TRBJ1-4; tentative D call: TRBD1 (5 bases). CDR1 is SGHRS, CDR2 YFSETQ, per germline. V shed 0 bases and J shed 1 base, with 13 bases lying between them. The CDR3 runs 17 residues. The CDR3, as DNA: TGCGCCAGCAGCTTGGCAACAGGATCTGTAACTAATGAAAAACTGTTTTTT. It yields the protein CASSLATGSVTNEKLFF.

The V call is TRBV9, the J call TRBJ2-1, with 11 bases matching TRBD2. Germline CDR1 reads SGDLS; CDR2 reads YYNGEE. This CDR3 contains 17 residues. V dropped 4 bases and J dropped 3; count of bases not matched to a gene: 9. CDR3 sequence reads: CASSLDVGTSGYNEQFF. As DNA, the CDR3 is TGTGCCAGCAGCCTCGACGTCGGGACTAGCGGCTACAATGAGCAGTTCTTC.

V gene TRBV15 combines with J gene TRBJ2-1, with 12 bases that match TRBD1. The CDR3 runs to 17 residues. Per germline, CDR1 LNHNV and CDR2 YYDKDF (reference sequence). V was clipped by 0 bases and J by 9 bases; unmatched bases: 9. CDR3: CATSRDWGQGALGEQFF. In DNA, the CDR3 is TGTGCCACCAGCAGAGATTGGGGACAGGGGGCTCTGGGTGAGCAGTTCTTC.

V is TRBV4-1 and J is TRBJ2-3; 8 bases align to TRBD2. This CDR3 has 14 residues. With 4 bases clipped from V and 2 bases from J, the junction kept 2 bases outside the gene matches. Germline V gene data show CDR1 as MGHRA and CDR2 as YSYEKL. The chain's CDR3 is CASSLGLATDTQYF. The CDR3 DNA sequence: TGCGCCAGCAGCCTCGGACTAGCCACAGATACGCAGTATTTT.

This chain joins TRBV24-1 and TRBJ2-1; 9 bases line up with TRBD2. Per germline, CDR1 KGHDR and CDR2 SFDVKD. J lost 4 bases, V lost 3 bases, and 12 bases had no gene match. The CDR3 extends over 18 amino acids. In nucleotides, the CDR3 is TGTGCCACCAGTGATCCCCTTGGGGACAGCGGGGGGTACAATGAGCAGTTCTTC. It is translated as CATSDPLGDSGGYNEQFF.

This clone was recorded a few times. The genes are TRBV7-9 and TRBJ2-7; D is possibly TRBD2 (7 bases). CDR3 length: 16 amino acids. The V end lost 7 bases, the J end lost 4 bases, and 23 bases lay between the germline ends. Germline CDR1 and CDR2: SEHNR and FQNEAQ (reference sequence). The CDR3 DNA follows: TGTGCCAGCACCAATGACGGGGGGCACGAGGGATACGAGCAGTACTTC. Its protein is CASTNDGGHEGYEQYF.

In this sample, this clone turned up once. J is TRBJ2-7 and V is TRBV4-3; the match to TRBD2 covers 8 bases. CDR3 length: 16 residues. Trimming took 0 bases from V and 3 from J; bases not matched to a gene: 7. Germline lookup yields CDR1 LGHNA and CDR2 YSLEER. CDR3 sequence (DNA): TGCGCCAGCAGCCAAGATCGGGGACTAGACTTCTACGAGCAGTACTTC. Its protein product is CASSQDRGLDFYEQYF.

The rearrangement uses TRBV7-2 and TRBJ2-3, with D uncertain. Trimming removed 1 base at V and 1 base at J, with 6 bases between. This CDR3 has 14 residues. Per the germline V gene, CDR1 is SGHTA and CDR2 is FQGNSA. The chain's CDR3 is CASSLDTGTDTQYF. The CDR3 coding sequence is TGTGCCAGCAGCTTAGATACTGGCACAGATACGCAGTATTTT.

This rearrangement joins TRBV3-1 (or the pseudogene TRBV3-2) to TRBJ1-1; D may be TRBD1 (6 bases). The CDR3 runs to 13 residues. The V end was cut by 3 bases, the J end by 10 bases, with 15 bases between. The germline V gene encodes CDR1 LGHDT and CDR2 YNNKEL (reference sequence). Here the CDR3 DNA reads TGTGCCAGCAGCCAGGGGGCGCCCATTTCAGCTTTCTTT. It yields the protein CASSQGAPISAFF.

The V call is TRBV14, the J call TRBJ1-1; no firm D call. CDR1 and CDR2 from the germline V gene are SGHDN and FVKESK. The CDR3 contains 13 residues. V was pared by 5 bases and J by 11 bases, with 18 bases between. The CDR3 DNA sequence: TGTGCCAGCAGCTTATTCTTGGGAGCAGTGGCTTTCTTT. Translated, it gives CASSLFLGAVAFF.

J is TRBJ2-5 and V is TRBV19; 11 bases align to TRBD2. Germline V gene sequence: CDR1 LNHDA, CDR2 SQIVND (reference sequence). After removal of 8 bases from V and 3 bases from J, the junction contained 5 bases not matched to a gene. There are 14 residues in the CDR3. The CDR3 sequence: CASGTLAGEETQYF. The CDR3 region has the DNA TGTGCCAGTGGGACACTAGCGGGGGAAGAGACCCAGTACTTC.

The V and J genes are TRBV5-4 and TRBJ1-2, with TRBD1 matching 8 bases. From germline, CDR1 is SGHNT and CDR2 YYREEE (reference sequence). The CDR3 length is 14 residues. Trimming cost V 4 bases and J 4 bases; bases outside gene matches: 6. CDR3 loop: CASSPDREPYGYTF. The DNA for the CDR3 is TGTGCCAGCAGCCCGGACAGGGAACCCTATGGCTACACCTTC.

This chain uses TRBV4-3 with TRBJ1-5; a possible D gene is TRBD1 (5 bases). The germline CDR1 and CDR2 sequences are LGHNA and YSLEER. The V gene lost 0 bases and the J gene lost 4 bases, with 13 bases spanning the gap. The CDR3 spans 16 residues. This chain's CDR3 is CASSQDFSGRNQPQHF. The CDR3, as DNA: TGCGCCAGCAGCCAAGATTTCTCAGGGCGTAATCAGCCCCAGCATTTT.

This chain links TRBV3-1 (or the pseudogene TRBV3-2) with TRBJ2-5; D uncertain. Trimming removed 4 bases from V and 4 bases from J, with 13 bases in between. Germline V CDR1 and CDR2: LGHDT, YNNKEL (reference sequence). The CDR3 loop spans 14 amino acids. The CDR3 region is CASSPIGVGETQYF. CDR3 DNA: TGTGCCAGCAGCCCCATTGGAGTGGGAGAGACCCAGTACTTC.

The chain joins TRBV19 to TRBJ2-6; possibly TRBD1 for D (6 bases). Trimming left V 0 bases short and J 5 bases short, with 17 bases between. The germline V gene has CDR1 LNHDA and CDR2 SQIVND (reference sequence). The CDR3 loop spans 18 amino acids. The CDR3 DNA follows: TGTGCCAGTAGTATAGATCCGGGCAGGGGAGTATGGGCCAACGTCCTGACTTTC. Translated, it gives CASSIDPGRGVWANVLTF.

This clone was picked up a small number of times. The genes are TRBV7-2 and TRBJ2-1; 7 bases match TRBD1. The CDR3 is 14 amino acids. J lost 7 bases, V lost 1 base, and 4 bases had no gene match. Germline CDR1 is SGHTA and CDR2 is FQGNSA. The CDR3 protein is CASSLGRGSNEQFF. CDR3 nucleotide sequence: TGTGCCAGCAGCTTAGGCAGGGGGAGTAATGAGCAGTTCTTC.